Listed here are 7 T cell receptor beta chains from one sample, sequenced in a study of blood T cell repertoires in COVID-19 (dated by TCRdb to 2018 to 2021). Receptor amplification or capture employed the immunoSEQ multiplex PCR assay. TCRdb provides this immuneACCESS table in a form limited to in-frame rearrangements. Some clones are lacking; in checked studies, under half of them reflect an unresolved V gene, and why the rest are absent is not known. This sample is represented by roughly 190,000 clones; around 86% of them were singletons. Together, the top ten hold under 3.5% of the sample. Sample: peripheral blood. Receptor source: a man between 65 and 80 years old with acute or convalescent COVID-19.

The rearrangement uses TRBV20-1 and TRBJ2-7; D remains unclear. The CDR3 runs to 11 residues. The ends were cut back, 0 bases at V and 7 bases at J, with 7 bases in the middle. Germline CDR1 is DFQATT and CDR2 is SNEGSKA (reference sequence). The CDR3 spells CSARDLTEQYF. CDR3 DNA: TGCAGTGCTAGAGATCTGACAGAGCAGTACTTC.

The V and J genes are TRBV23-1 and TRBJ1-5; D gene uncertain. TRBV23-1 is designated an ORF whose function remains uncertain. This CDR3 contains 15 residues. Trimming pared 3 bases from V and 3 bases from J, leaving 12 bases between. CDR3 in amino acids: CASSHRVKDNQPQHF. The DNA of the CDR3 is TGCGCCAGCAGTCACCGGGTAAAGGACAATCAGCCCCAGCATTTT.

The CDR3 is CASSRDREGSQPQHF. The CDR3 DNA reads as TGTGCCAGTAGTAGGGACAGGGAGGGGAGTCAGCCCCAGCATTTT. The V and J genes are TRBV19 and TRBJ1-5; 9 bases line up with TRBD1. Germline loops: CDR1 LNHDA, CDR2 SQIVND (reference sequence). V gave up 4 bases and J gave up 6 bases; unmatched junction bases: 7. The CDR3 is 15 residues long.

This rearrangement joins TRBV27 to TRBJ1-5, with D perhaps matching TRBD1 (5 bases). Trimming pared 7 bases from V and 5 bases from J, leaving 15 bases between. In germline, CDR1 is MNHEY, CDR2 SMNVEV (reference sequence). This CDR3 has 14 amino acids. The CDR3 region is CASTSTVGDQPQHF. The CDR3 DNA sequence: TGTGCCAGCACCTCGACAGTTGGAGATCAGCCCCAGCATTTT.

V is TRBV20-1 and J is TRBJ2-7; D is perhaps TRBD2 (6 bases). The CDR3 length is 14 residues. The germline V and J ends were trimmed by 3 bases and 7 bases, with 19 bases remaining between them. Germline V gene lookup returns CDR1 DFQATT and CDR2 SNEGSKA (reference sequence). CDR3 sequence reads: CSASRSGGLKEQYF. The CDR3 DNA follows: TGCAGTGCTAGTCGTAGCGGAGGACTTAAGGAGCAGTACTTC.

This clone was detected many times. CDR3: CASSLSQGRHNEQFF. CDR3 DNA sequence: TGCGCCAGCAGCCTATCTCAGGGGCGGCACAATGAGCAGTTCTTC. V is TRBV5-1 and J is TRBJ2-1; weak D call: TRBD1 (6 bases). Germline loops: CDR1 SGHRS, CDR2 YFSETQ. V was pared by 4 bases and J by 5 bases, with 16 bases between. CDR3 length equals 15 residues.

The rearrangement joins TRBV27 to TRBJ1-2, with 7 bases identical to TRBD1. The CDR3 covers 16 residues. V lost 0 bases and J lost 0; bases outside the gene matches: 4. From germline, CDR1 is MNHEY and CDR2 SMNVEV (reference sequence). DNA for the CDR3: TGTGCCAGCAGTTTATCGTGGCAGGGGGCTAACTATGGCTACACCTTC. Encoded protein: CASSLSWQGANYGYTF.